The 17 T cell receptor beta chains listed next were all sequenced from one sample in a study of OX40 agonist ivuxolimab in advanced cancers. Libraries were prepared by immunoSEQ multiplex PCR; TCRdb keeps only in-frame clonotypes and omits some of them. Here the sample spans tens of thousands of clones, 70% to 90% being singletons. The specimen comprised CD4+ or CD8+ T cells sorted from blood, sampled in a trial of the OX40 agonist ivuxolimab. Receptors were obtained from an adult with an advanced solid tumor such as melanoma, head and neck, liver or kidney cancer.

The chain employs TRBV5-1 and TRBJ1-1; D gene uncertain. Trimming pared 5 bases from V and 0 bases from J, leaving 11 bases between. CDR3 length equals 14 residues. From germline, CDR1 is SGHRS and CDR2 YFSETQ. CDR3 region: CASRPGLMNTEAFF. CDR3 bases: TGCGCCAGCAGGCCCGGACTGATGAACACTGAAGCTTTCTTT.

The gene calls are TRBV5-4 and TRBJ2-4; weak D call: TRBD2 (6 bases). V shed 4 bases and J shed 1 base, with 15 bases lying between them. The germline V gene encodes CDR1 SGHNT and CDR2 YYREEE (reference sequence). The CDR3 has 16 amino acids. The CDR3 DNA is TGTGCCAGCAGCGGTTCGGGAAGCGGGGCCAAAAACATTCAGTACTTC. Its translation: CASSGSGSGAKNIQYF.

This chain uses TRBV9 with TRBJ2-3, with TRBD2 as a possible D gene (6 bases). The length of the CDR3 is 15 residues. Germline CDR1 is SGDLS and CDR2 is YYNGEE. Trimming removed 2 bases at V and 2 bases at J, with 12 bases between. In DNA form, the CDR3 reads TGTGCCAGCAGCGTCGGACCGGGAGTCACAGATACGCAGTATTTT. Encoded protein: CASSVGPGVTDTQYF. The entire variable domain, with the rest obtained from reference TRBV9 and TRBJ2-3, is as follows: DSGVTQTPKHLITATGQRVTLRCSPRSGDLSVYWYQQSLDQGLQFLIQYYNGEERAKGNILERFSAQQFPDLHSELNLSSLELGDSALYFCASSVGPGVTDTQYFGPGTRLTVL.

CDR3 in amino acids: CASSQGQASRANYGYTF. The CDR3 DNA is TGCGCCAGCAGCCAAGGACAGGCTAGCAGGGCTAACTATGGCTACACCTTC. This sequence joins TRBV5-1 and TRBJ1-2; the match to TRBD1 covers 7 bases. CDR3 length: 17 residues. The germline gives CDR1 SGHRS, CDR2 YFSETQ. V lost 4 bases and J lost 0; bases outside the gene matches: 12.

The V and J genes are TRBV5-6 and TRBJ2-7; perhaps TRBD1 as D (5 bases). The CDR3 length is 11 residues. V lost 3 bases and J lost 6, with 7 bases in between. Germline CDR1 reads SGHDT; CDR2 reads YYEEEE. The chain's CDR3 is CASSYRSEQYF. CDR3 bases: TGTGCCAGCAGCTACAGGAGCGAGCAGTACTTC.

J is TRBJ1-5 and V is TRBV15; no clear D. This CDR3 comprises 16 residues. Germline assignment: CDR1 LNHNV and CDR2 YYDKDF (reference sequence). The V end lost 0 bases, the J end lost 0 bases, and 9 bases lay between the germline ends. DNA of the CDR3: TGTGCCACCAGCAGAGAAGAGGAGTATAGCAATCAGCCCCAGCATTTT. It specifies CATSREEEYSNQPQHF.

The sample holds one count of this clone. The chain recombines TRBV19 with TRBJ2-3; D gene ambiguous. The germline V and J ends were trimmed by 4 bases and 2 bases, with 7 bases remaining between them. The CDR3 extends over 13 amino acids. Per germline, CDR1 LNHDA and CDR2 SQIVND (reference sequence). For the CDR3, the DNA is TGTGCCAGTAGTACAATAAACACAGATACGCAGTATTTT. It encodes CASSTINTDTQYF.

This sequence joins TRBV7-9 and TRBJ2-1; 10 bases map to TRBD2. The V segment lost 1 base and the J segment 7 bases; nucleotides outside the gene matches: 10. Germline loops: CDR1 SEHNR, CDR2 FQNEAQ (reference sequence). The CDR3 sequence is 17 residues long. Here the CDR3 reads CASSLVLGLAGVNEQFF. For the CDR3, the DNA is TGTGCCAGCAGCTTAGTCTTGGGTCTAGCGGGAGTTAATGAGCAGTTCTTC.

This CDR3 reads CASSFSVGLGEQYF. The CDR3 DNA reads TGTGCCAGCAGTTTCTCGGTTGGTCTGGGGGAGCAGTACTTC. The chain couples TRBV27 to TRBJ2-7; D remains ambiguous. V was shortened by 3 bases and J by 7 bases, with 16 bases between the two germline ends. Per germline, CDR1 MNHEY and CDR2 SMNVEV (reference sequence). CDR3 length equals 14 residues.

This clone was recorded once. The junction departs from the called germline gene at one end, perhaps through a read error. The V gene is TRBV5-1, the J gene TRBJ1-1, with D maybe TRBD1 (6 bases). This CDR3 region has 13 residues. Germline V CDR1 and CDR2: SGHRS, YFSETQ. The CDR3 coding sequence is TGCGCCAGCACCTTGACAGGGAACACTGAAGCTTTCTTT. Translating gives CASTLTGNTEAFF.

CDR3 sequence: CASSSLYSGELFF. Here the CDR3 DNA reads TGTGCCAGCAGTTCCTTGTACTCCGGGGAGCTGTTTTTT. The rearrangement uses TRBV27 and TRBJ2-2; the D is unclear. Germline CDR1 MNHEY, CDR2 SMNVEV (reference sequence). The CDR3 runs 13 residues. V was clipped by 4 bases and J by 6 bases, with 9 bases between them.

This chain joins TRBV15 and TRBJ2-7; the match to TRBD2 covers 7 bases. This CDR3 is built from 15 residues. CDR1 and CDR2 from the germline V gene are LNHNV and YYDKDF (reference sequence). After removal of 1 base from V and 0 bases from J, the junction contained 3 bases not matched to a gene. The CDR3 protein is CATSRGSGFSYEQYF. Written as DNA, the CDR3 is TGTGCCACCAGCAGAGGTAGCGGGTTCTCCTACGAGCAGTACTTC.

This clone was found once. The V gene is TRBV6-7, the J gene TRBJ2-7, with 7 bases aligning to TRBD2. TRBV6-7 is designated an ORF whose function remains uncertain. The CDR3 covers 14 residues. V lost 2 bases and J lost 2; bases outside the gene matches: 3. This chain's CDR3 is CASSYGGVAYEQYF. The CDR3 nucleotides read TGTGCCAGCAGTTACGGGGGGGTTGCCTACGAGCAGTACTTC.

The chain carries TRBV27 and TRBJ2-7, with TRBD1 identical over 8 bases. The junction had 3 bases not matched to a gene; V was cut back by 2 bases and J by 3 bases. In germline, CDR1 is MNHEY, CDR2 SMNVEV (reference sequence). The CDR3 has 14 residues. The CDR3 DNA follows: TGTGCCAGCAGTTTAAGAGGACAGGGCTACGAGCAGTACTTC. Its protein product is CASSLRGQGYEQYF.

The V and J genes are TRBV28 and TRBJ1-1; D not certain. The CDR3 totals 16 residues. V was trimmed by 6 bases and J by 1 base, leaving 18 bases between them. The germline gives CDR1 MDHEN, CDR2 SYDVKM. The CDR3 is CASSRRLAAANTEAFF. CDR3 bases: TGTGCCAGCAGCCGACGGTTGGCAGCCGCGAACACTGAAGCTTTCTTT. The full variable domain, with the rest looked up from reference TRBV28 and TRBJ1-1, is DVKVTQSSRYLVKRTGEKVFLECVQDMDHENMFWYRQDPGLGLRLIYFSYDVKMKEKGDIPEGYSVSREKKERFSLILESASTNQTSMYLCASSRRLAAANTEAFFGQGTRLTVV.

This chain joins TRBV27 and TRBJ2-7; D call uncertain. From germline, CDR1 is MNHEY and CDR2 SMNVEV (reference sequence). CDR3 length equals 13 residues. Deletions cut 5 bases from V and 2 bases from J, with 10 bases between. CDR3 in amino acids: CASSTRVTYEQYF. CDR3 coding DNA: TGTGCCAGCAGTACCCGGGTAACCTACGAGCAGTACTTC.

This clone was seen a few times. The chain is built from TRBV29-1 and TRBJ2-2; D is unresolved. The ends were cut back, 7 bases at V and 4 bases at J, with 7 bases in the middle. Germline V gene sequence: CDR1 SQVTM, CDR2 ANQGSEA. This CDR3 comprises 11 residues. CDR3 sequence: CSAQTTGELFF. DNA of the CDR3: TGCAGCGCCCAGACCACCGGGGAGCTGTTTTTT.